These 28 T cell receptor beta chains share one sample of origin, sequenced in a study of blood T cell repertoires in COVID-19. The data were produced by immunoSEQ multiplex PCR, yet TCRdb's version contains in-frame clones alone and is incomplete. The sample lists more than 85,000 clones; 81% were seen once. The sequencing sample was made of peripheral blood. The receptors were sampled from an elderly man with active or convalescent COVID-19.

V usage is TRBV28 and J usage is TRBJ1-1; D gene unclear. The V gene lost 2 bases and the J gene lost 4 bases, with 14 bases spanning the gap. This CDR3 region has 15 residues. Germline lookup yields CDR1 MDHEN and CDR2 SYDVKM. CDR3 protein: CASSLLGGESTEAFF. The CDR3 DNA follows: TGTGCCAGCAGTTTACTAGGTGGTGAGAGCACTGAAGCTTTCTTT.

This clone showed up just a few times. The J gene is TRBJ1-3, the V gene TRBV5-5; TRBD1 is a possible D gene (5 bases). Trimming pared 2 bases from V and 4 bases from J, leaving 10 bases between. Germline CDR1 is SGHKS and CDR2 is YYEKEE (reference sequence). CDR3 length: 14 amino acids. CDR3 sequence: CASSFPRAGNTIYF. CDR3 DNA sequence: TGTGCCAGCAGCTTTCCCAGGGCCGGAAACACCATATATTTT.

This chain links TRBV5-1 with TRBJ2-7, with 7 bases that match TRBD1. This CDR3 has 12 amino acids. V lost 0 bases, J lost 7 bases, and 1 base stayed unmatched. The germline V gene encodes CDR1 SGHRS and CDR2 YFSETQ. CDR3 amino acids: CASSLAQGEQYF. CDR3 in DNA: TGCGCCAGCAGCTTGGCACAGGGGGAGCAGTACTTC.

This clone was observed a single time. The chain links TRBV27 to TRBJ2-7, with D maybe TRBD2 (5 bases). V gave up 0 bases and J gave up 3 bases, with 15 bases separating them. Per the germline V gene, CDR1 is MNHEY and CDR2 is SMNVEV (reference sequence). The CDR3 is 16 residues long. The CDR3 region is CASSLSRGNPGYEQYF. CDR3 nucleotide sequence: TGTGCCAGCAGTTTATCGAGAGGGAACCCCGGCTACGAGCAGTACTTC.

This clone was observed a single time. The gene calls are TRBV6-5 and TRBJ1-5; perhaps TRBD1 as D (5 bases). V was shortened by 6 bases and J by 10 bases, with 19 bases between the two germline ends. CDR1 is MNHEY, CDR2 SVGAGI, per germline. The CDR3 length is 14 residues. CDR3 sequence: CASRQGLLAVPQHF. The CDR3 DNA reads TGTGCCAGCAGGCAGGGACTGTTGGCTGTTCCCCAGCATTTT.

V is TRBV4-2 and J is TRBJ2-4; 11 bases match TRBD2. The CDR3 runs to 19 residues. CDR1 is LGHNA, CDR2 YNFKEQ, per germline. Trimming took 0 bases from V and 0 from J; bases not matched to a gene: 7. This CDR3 is CASSQDPTSGALAKNIQYF. CDR3 DNA sequence: TGTGCCAGCAGCCAAGATCCGACTAGCGGGGCGTTAGCCAAAAACATTCAGTACTTC.

This clone was seen a handful of times. This chain uses TRBV9 with TRBJ2-2; 7 bases align to TRBD2. The CDR3 loop spans 16 amino acids. The J segment lost 6 bases and the V segment lost 4 bases, leaving 12 bases of the junction unmatched. Germline CDR1 reads SGDLS; CDR2 reads YYNGEE. This CDR3 reads CASSPRSAGWAGELFF. The CDR3, as DNA: TGTGCCAGCAGCCCCCGGTCAGCGGGGTGGGCCGGGGAGCTGTTTTTT. Full variable domain (outside the CDR3, taken from reference TRBV9 and TRBJ2-2): DSGVTQTPKHLITATGQRVTLRCSPRSGDLSVYWYQQSLDQGLQFLIQYYNGEERAKGNILERFSAQQFPDLHSELNLSSLELGDSALYFCASSPRSAGWAGELFFGEGSRLTVL.

The genes are TRBV2 and TRBJ2-7; tentatively, D is TRBD2 (5 bases). Trimming removed 5 bases at V and 3 bases at J, with 17 bases between. Germline CDR1 is SNHLY and CDR2 is FYNNEI. The CDR3 is 15 amino acids. CDR3 loop: CASSRASSAGYEQYF. CDR3 bases: TGTGCCAGCAGTCGGGCCTCCAGCGCGGGCTACGAGCAGTACTTC.

Here the CDR3 reads CASSQGGQGNYGYTF. The CDR3 nucleotides read TGCGCCAGCAGCCAAGGGGGACAGGGTAACTATGGCTACACCTTC. The chain uses TRBV4-3 and TRBJ1-2; TRBD1 matches 9 bases. This CDR3 is built from 15 residues. The V segment lost 1 base and the J segment 1 base; nucleotides outside the gene matches: 1. Germline V CDR1 and CDR2: LGHNA, YSLEER.

For the CDR3, the DNA is TGTGCCAGCAGCTTGCACCGGACTAGCGGAACAGATACGCAGTATTTT. Residues: CASSLHRTSGTDTQYF. The chain joins TRBV7-9 to TRBJ2-3; 10 bases line up with TRBD2. This CDR3 is 16 amino acids long. The germline CDR1 and CDR2 sequences are SEHNR and FQNEAQ (reference sequence). Germline trimming cut 3 bases from V and 3 bases from J; bases unmatched to any gene: 6. The variable domain in full, completed from reference TRBV7-9 and TRBJ2-3, reads DTGVSQNPRHKITKRGQNVTFRCDPISEHNRLYWYRQTLGQGPEFLTYFQNEAQLEKSRLLSDRFSAERPKGSFSTLEIQRTEQGDSAMYLCASSLHRTSGTDTQYFGPGTRLTVL.

The chain recombines TRBV5-6 with TRBJ2-4, with D maybe TRBD2 (6 bases). Germline assignment: CDR1 SGHDT and CDR2 YYEEEE. V was cut by 0 bases and J by 3 bases, with 13 bases left in between. This CDR3 is 16 amino acids long. The DNA of the CDR3 is TGTGCCAGCAGCTTGGCGTGGGAGGACGTCAAAAACATTCAGTACTTC. As protein: CASSLAWEDVKNIQYF.

The chain recombines TRBV5-1 with TRBJ2-7; weak D call: TRBD1 (6 bases). V lost 0 bases and J 5 bases, leaving 12 bases between the germline ends. CDR3 length equals 14 residues. The germline V gene encodes CDR1 SGHRS and CDR2 YFSETQ. CDR3 loop: CASSLVQGSHEQYF. In DNA form, the CDR3 reads TGCGCCAGCAGCTTGGTACAGGGATCGCACGAGCAGTACTTC.

The chain is built from TRBV18 and TRBJ2-2; no reliable D call. Germline assignment: CDR1 KGHSH and CDR2 LQKENI. Trimming took off 4 bases at V and 0 bases at J, with 9 bases between the two ends. The CDR3 covers 15 residues. CDR3 sequence reads: CASSLGSANTGELFF. The CDR3 DNA sequence: TGTGCCAGCTCACTTGGCAGCGCGAACACCGGGGAGCTGTTTTTT.

The rearrangement uses TRBV10-3 and TRBJ1-2, with a tentative D call TRBD1 (6 bases). Trimming took off 4 bases at V and 3 bases at J, with 9 bases between the two ends. The germline gives CDR1 ENHRY, CDR2 SYGVKD. This CDR3 contains 13 residues. The CDR3 reads CAISVDSYYGYTF. The CDR3 DNA sequence: TGTGCCATCAGTGTGGACAGCTACTATGGCTACACCTTC.

The chain joins TRBV28 to TRBJ1-5, with unresolved D. The germline V gene encodes CDR1 MDHEN and CDR2 SYDVKM. The CDR3 loop spans 15 amino acids. Trimming took 5 bases from V and 9 from J, leaving 20 bases between them. The DNA for the CDR3 is TGTGCCAGCAGTGCCGTGATGGACTTTGCGTTGCCCCAGCATTTT. Translation: CASSAVMDFALPQHF.

The genes are TRBV6-5 and TRBJ1-6; a weak D match, TRBD1 (6 bases). The CDR3 sequence is 14 residues long. Germline loops: CDR1 MNHEY, CDR2 SVGAGI. Trimming removed 7 bases at V and 8 bases at J, with 15 bases between. The DNA of the CDR3 is TGTGCCAGCACCAAGGGGGGGGCTGATTCACCCCTCCACTTT. Residues: CASTKGGADSPLHF.

CDR3 DNA sequence: TGTGCCAGTAAAGGACAGGGCCCTCATCAGCCCCAGCATTTT. Translating it yields CASKGQGPHQPQHF. The V and J genes are TRBV19 and TRBJ1-5; 8 bases are shared with TRBD1. In germline, CDR1 is LNHDA, CDR2 SQIVND (reference sequence). V was clipped by 7 bases and J by 5 bases; unmatched bases: 7. This CDR3 comprises 14 residues.

The rearrangement uses TRBV15 and TRBJ2-5; 8 nucleotides line up with TRBD1. Germline V gene data show CDR1 as LNHNV and CDR2 as YYDKDF (reference sequence). The CDR3 spans 13 residues. Trimming took 8 bases from V and 7 from J; bases not matched to a gene: 9. The CDR3 sequence is CATSTGVSGTQYF. Here the CDR3 DNA reads TGTGCCACCTCGACAGGGGTGTCTGGGACCCAGTACTTC.

This sequence joins TRBV6-2 or TRBV6-3 and TRBJ1-2, with 8 positions matching TRBD1. J was trimmed by 2 bases and V by 6 bases; bases with no gene match: 5. The CDR3 is 14 amino acids. Germline V CDR1 and CDR2: MNHEY, SVGEGT. The CDR3 spells CASSLRGQNYGYTF. The CDR3 region has the DNA TGTGCCAGCAGCCTCAGGGGGCAAAACTATGGCTACACCTTC.

The chain carries TRBV5-6 and TRBJ2-5; 7 bases line up with TRBD1. Germline assignment: CDR1 SGHDT and CDR2 YYEEEE. Trimming took 4 bases from V and 5 from J; bases not matched to a gene: 8. CDR3 length: 14 amino acids. CDR3 loop: CASSPTGTRETQYF. DNA for the CDR3: TGTGCCAGCAGCCCGACAGGGACCCGGGAGACCCAGTACTTC.

The rearrangement uses TRBV5-1 and TRBJ1-3; D is perhaps TRBD1 (5 bases). Trimming stripped 6 bases from V and 3 bases from J, with 13 bases between. The CDR3 consists of 14 residues. Germline values: CDR1 SGHRS, CDR2 YFSETQ. CDR3: CASTLRGNGNTIYF. The CDR3 DNA reads TGCGCCAGCACCCTTAGGGGAAATGGAAACACCATATATTTT.

This clone was detected once. This sequence joins TRBV6-4 and TRBJ2-3; 7 bases match TRBD2. V lost 5 bases to trimming and J lost 6 bases; unmatched junction nucleotides: 11. This CDR3 has 15 amino acids. The germline gives CDR1 MRHNA, CDR2 SNTAGT. The CDR3 here is CASSREAYMADTQYF. The DNA for the CDR3 is TGTGCCAGCAGTCGGGAGGCCTATATGGCGGATACGCAGTATTTT.

The chain carries TRBV6-5 and TRBJ1-6; 8 bases map to TRBD1. The germline V gene encodes CDR1 MNHEY and CDR2 SVGAGI. The length of the CDR3 is 15 residues. V lost 0 bases to trimming and J lost 8 bases; unmatched junction nucleotides: 3. CDR3 nucleotides: TGTGCCAGCAGTTACTCGAGACAGGGGTATTCACCCCTCCACTTT. Encoded protein: CASSYSRQGYSPLHF.

This clone appeared a few times. The chain uses TRBV27 and TRBJ1-6; D ambiguous. Trimming stripped 3 bases from V and 8 bases from J, with 5 bases between. This CDR3 is 12 amino acids long. Germline CDR1 and CDR2: MNHEY and SMNVEV (reference sequence). DNA of the CDR3: TGTGCCAGCAGTTTCGGGGATTCACCCCTCCACTTT. Residues: CASSFGDSPLHF.

The chain links TRBV3-1 (or the pseudogene TRBV3-2) to TRBJ2-5; D possibly corresponds to TRBD1 (6 bases). Germline V gene data show CDR1 as LGHDT and CDR2 as YNNKEL (reference sequence). V lost 3 bases to trimming and J lost 6 bases, with 11 bases between them. The CDR3 length is 13 residues. The chain's CDR3 is CASSQGAGKTQYF. The CDR3 bases are TGTGCCAGCAGCCAGGGGGCCGGAAAGACCCAGTACTTC.

This rearrangement joins TRBV5-5 to TRBJ1-4; possible D gene TRBD1, 6 bases. The CDR3 loop spans 15 amino acids. Germline loops: CDR1 SGHKS, CDR2 YYEKEE (reference sequence). V was clipped by 0 bases and J by 8 bases, with 14 bases between them. CDR3 sequence: CASSLVDSPLEKLFF. Written as DNA, the CDR3 is TGTGCCAGCAGCTTGGTGGACAGCCCACTAGAAAAACTGTTTTTT.

The chain uses TRBV3-1 (or the pseudogene TRBV3-2) and TRBJ2-5, with a tentative D call TRBD2 (5 bases). The CDR3 loop spans 16 amino acids. Germline CDR1 and CDR2: LGHDT and YNNKEL (reference sequence). Trimming shortened V by 0 bases and J by 1 base, and 12 bases separated the two germline ends. CDR3 sequence reads: CASSQDVGVIQETQYF. The CDR3 DNA reads as TGTGCCAGCAGCCAAGATGTCGGGGTGATCCAAGAGACCCAGTACTTC.

J is TRBJ2-7 and V is TRBV3-1 (or the pseudogene TRBV3-2); 9 bases match TRBD2. J lost 6 bases, V lost 1 base, and 10 bases had no gene match. Germline-derived CDR1 and CDR2 are LGHDT and YNNKEL (reference sequence). CDR3 length: 16 amino acids. CDR3 amino acids: CASSQALAGLQREQYF. The CDR3 region has the DNA TGTGCCAGCAGCCAAGCTCTAGCGGGGCTCCAGCGCGAGCAGTACTTC.